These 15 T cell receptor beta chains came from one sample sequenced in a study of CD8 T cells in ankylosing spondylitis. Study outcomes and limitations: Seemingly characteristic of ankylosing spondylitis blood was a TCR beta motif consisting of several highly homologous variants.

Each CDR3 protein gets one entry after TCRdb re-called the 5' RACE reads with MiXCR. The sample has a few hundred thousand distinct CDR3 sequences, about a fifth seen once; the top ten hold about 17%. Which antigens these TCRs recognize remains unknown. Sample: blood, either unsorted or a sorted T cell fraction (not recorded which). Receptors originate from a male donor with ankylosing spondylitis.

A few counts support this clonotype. The CDR3 loop reads CASPGGTGELFF. CDR3 DNA: TGTGCCAGCCCAGGTGGCACCGGGGAGCTGTTTTTT. The chain uses TRBV28 and TRBJ2-2; D not certain. The CDR3 sequence is 12 residues long. The germline V gene has CDR1 MDHEN and CDR2 SYDVKM. V gave up 8 bases and J gave up 4 bases, with 8 bases separating them.

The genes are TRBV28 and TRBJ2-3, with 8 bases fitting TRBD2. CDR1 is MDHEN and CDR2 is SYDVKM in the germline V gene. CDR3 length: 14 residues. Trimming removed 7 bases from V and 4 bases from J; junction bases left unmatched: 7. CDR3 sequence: CASTAAGAADTQYF. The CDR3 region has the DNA TGTGCCAGCACCGCAGCGGGGGCAGCAGATACGCAGTATTTT.

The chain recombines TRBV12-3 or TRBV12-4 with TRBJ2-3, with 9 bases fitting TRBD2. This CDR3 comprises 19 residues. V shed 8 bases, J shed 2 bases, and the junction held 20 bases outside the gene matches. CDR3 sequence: CASSPGAALAGAHTDTQYF. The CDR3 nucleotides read TGTGCCAGCTCCCCGGGGGCGGCTTTAGCGGGAGCGCACACAGATACGCAGTATTTT.

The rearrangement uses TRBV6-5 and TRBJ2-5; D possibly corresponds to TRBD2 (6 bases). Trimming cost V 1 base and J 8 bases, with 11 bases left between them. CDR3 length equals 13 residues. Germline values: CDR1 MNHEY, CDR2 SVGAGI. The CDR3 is CASSYLIGGTQYF. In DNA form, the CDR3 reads TGTGCCAGCAGTTACTTAATCGGGGGAACCCAGTACTTC.

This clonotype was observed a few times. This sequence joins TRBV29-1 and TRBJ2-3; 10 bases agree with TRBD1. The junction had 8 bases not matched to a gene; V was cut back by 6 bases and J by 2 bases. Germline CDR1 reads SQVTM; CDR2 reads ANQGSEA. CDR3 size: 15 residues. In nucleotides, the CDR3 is TGCAGCGTAGCACCGGGACAGGGGACCACAGATACGCAGTATTTT. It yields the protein CSVAPGQGTTDTQYF.

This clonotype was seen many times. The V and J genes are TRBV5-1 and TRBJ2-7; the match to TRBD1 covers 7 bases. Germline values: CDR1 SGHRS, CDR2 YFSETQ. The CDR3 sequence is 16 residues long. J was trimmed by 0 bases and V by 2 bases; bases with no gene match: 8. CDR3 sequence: CASSLAGTADSYEQYF. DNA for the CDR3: TGCGCCAGCAGCTTAGCCGGGACAGCTGACTCCTACGAGCAGTACTTC.

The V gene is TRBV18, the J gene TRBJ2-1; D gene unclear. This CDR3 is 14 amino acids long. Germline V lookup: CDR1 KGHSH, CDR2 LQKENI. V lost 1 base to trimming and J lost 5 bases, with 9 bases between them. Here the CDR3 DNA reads TGTGCCAGCTCACCACGGAATTCGGACAATGAGCAGTTCTTC. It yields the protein CASSPRNSDNEQFF. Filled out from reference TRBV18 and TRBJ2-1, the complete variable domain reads NAGVMQNPRHLVRRRGQEARLRCSPMKGHSHVYWYRQLPEEGLKFMVYLQKENIIDESGMPKERFSAEFPKEGPSILRIQQVVRGDSAAYFCASSPRNSDNEQFFGPGTRLTVL.

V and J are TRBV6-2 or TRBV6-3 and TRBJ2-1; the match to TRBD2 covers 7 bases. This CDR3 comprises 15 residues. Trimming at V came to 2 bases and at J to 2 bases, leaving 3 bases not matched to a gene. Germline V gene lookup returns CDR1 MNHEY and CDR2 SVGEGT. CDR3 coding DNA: TGTGCCAGCAGTTACGAAGCGGGGACCTACAATGAGCAGTTCTTC. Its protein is CASSYEAGTYNEQFF.

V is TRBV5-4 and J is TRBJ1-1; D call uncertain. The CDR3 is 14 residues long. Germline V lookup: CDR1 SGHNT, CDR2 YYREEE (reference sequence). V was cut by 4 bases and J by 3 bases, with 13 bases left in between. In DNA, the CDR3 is TGTGCCAGCAGCCCGCCATCGGAGTACACTGAAGCTTTCTTT. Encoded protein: CASSPPSEYTEAFF. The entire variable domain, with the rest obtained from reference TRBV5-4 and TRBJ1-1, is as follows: ETGVTQSPTHLIKTRGQQVTLRCSSQSGHNTVSWYQQALGQGPQFIFQYYREEENGRGNFPPRFSGLQFPNYSSELNVNALELDDSALYLCASSPPSEYTEAFFGQGTRLTVV.

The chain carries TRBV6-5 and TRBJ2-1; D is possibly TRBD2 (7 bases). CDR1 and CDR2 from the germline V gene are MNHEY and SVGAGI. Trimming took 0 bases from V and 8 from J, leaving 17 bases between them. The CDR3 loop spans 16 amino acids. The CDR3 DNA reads TGTGCCAGCAGTTACTCAGGGGGGGGGGTAAGGTATGAGCAGTTCTTC. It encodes CASSYSGGGVRYEQFF.

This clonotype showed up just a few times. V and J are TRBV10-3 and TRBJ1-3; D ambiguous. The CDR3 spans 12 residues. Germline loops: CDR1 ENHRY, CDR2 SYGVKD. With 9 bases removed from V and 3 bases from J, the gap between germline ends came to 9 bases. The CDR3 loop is CAISRFGNTIYF. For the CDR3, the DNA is TGTGCCATATCACGGTTTGGAAACACCATATATTTT.

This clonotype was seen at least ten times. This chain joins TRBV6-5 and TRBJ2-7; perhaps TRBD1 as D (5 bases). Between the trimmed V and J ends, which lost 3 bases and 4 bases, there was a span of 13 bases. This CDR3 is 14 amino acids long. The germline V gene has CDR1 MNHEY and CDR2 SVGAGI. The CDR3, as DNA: TGTGCCAGCAGTTATGGGCAGGGAAGTTACGAGCAGTACTTC. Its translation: CASSYGQGSYEQYF.

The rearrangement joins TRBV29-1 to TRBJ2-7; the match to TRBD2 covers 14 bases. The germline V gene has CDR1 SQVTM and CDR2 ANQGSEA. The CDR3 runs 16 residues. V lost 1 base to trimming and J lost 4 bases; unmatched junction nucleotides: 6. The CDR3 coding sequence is TGCAGCGTTGAAGCCGGGACTAGCGGGAGAAAGTACGAGCAGTACTTC. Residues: CSVEAGTSGRKYEQYF.

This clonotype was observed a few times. This chain's CDR3 is CASTDQGLAISETQYF. The CDR3 nucleotides are TGTGCCAGCACCGACCAGGGGCTAGCGATCTCTGAGACCCAGTACTTC. This sequence joins TRBV6-1 and TRBJ2-5; D might be TRBD1 or TRBD2, each matching 6 bases. The CDR3 is 16 residues long. Germline CDR1 and CDR2: MNHNS and SASEGT. V was pared by 7 bases and J by 5 bases, with 23 bases between.

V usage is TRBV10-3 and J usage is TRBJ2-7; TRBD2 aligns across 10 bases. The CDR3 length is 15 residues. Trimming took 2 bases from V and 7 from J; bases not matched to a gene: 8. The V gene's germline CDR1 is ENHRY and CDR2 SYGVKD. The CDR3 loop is CAISEQREGRVEQYF. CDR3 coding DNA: TGTGCCATCAGTGAGCAGCGGGAGGGCCGAGTGGAGCAGTACTTC.